The 15 T cell receptor beta chains listed next were all sequenced from one sample in a study of blood T cell repertoires in COVID-19. Data came from immunoSEQ multiplex PCR; TCRdb stores just in-frame clones and leaves some out. The repertoire has 80,000 or so clones, over 70% of them found once; the top ten carry more than 10%. Material: peripheral blood. Receptors were obtained from a man older than 75 with acute or convalescent COVID-19.

The V and J genes are TRBV21-1 and TRBJ1-5; TRBD1 is taken as the D call from the table, unchecked against the DNA. TRBV21-1 is annotated as a pseudogene. CDR3 size: 14 residues. The chain's CDR3 is CASLNQGRGEPQHF. CDR3 sequence (DNA): TGTGCCAGCCTCAACCAGGGAAGAGGAGAACCCCAGCATTTT.

This chain's CDR3 is CASSQEGPYYGYTF. The CDR3 DNA is TGTGCCAGCAGCCAAGAGGGGCCCTACTATGGCTACACCTTC. This rearrangement joins TRBV3-1 (or the pseudogene TRBV3-2) to TRBJ1-2, with D possibly matching TRBD1 (5 bases). V lost 0 bases to trimming and J lost 3 bases, with 8 bases between them. CDR1 LGHDT and CDR2 YNNKEL come from the germline V gene (reference sequence). The length of the CDR3 is 14 residues.

The chain couples TRBV6-4 to TRBJ2-3; 7 bases line up with TRBD2. Germline CDR1 and CDR2: MRHNA and SNTAGT. V lost 2 bases to trimming and J lost 2 bases; unmatched junction nucleotides: 7. This CDR3 has 16 amino acids. The CDR3 DNA reads TGTGCCAGCAGTGACCTCTTGGGAGGGAACACAGATACGCAGTATTTT. Residues: CASSDLLGGNTDTQYF.

The chain has TRBV7-3 and TRBJ2-3; TRBD2 might be the D (6 bases). Between the trimmed V and J ends, which lost 1 base and 2 bases, there was a span of 10 bases. CDR3 length equals 15 residues. Germline assignment: CDR1 SGHTA and CDR2 FQGTGA. CDR3 nucleotides: TGTGCCAGCAGCTTAAGGGGGGATCCCACAGATACGCAGTATTTT. Its protein is CASSLRGDPTDTQYF.

The genes are TRBV5-6 and TRBJ2-1, with 9 nucleotides matching TRBD1. Trimming cost V 4 bases and J 7 bases; bases outside gene matches: 12. CDR3 length equals 16 residues. Germline assignment: CDR1 SGHDT and CDR2 YYEEEE. CDR3 DNA: TGTGCCAGCAGCCCCCTTCCGGGACAGGGTAGTAATGAGCAGTTCTTC. Translating it yields CASSPLPGQGSNEQFF.

The chain is built from TRBV5-8 and TRBJ1-1, with 8 bases that match TRBD1. The V and J ends lost 7 bases and 3 bases, in that order; junction bases with no gene match: 5. In germline, CDR1 is SGHTS, CDR2 YDEGEE. The CDR3 covers 13 residues. The CDR3 region has the DNA TGTGCCAGCGGACAGGGTTGGGACACTGAAGCTTTCTTT. Translated: CASGQGWDTEAFF.

The V gene is TRBV3-1 (or the pseudogene TRBV3-2), the J gene TRBJ2-5, with TRBD2 identical over 9 bases. The CDR3 consists of 15 residues. J lost 5 bases, V lost 4 bases, and 8 bases had no gene match. Germline V lookup: CDR1 LGHDT, CDR2 YNNKEL (reference sequence). The CDR3 protein is CASSLGRGGSETQYF. CDR3 DNA: TGTGCCAGCAGCCTTGGGCGGGGGGGCTCCGAGACCCAGTACTTC.

The V call is TRBV18, the J call TRBJ1-1, with no clear D. V lost 3 bases, J lost 3 bases, and 14 bases lay in between. The CDR3 loop spans 15 amino acids. Looked up from germline, CDR1 is KGHSH and CDR2 is LQKENI. In DNA form, the CDR3 reads TGTGCCAGCTCACCTTACCCTGGCTTGGACACTGAAGCTTTCTTT. It yields the protein CASSPYPGLDTEAFF. Full variable domain (rest looked up from reference TRBV18 and TRBJ1-1): NAGVMQNPRHLVRRRGQEARLRCSPMKGHSHVYWYRQLPEEGLKFMVYLQKENIIDESGMPKERFSAEFPKEGPSILRIQQVVRGDSAAYFCASSPYPGLDTEAFFGQGTRLTVV.

This chain joins TRBV19 and TRBJ2-7; possible D gene TRBD1, 5 bases. Per the germline V gene, CDR1 is LNHDA and CDR2 is SQIVND (reference sequence). Trimming shortened V by 0 bases and J by 2 bases, and 11 bases separated the two germline ends. CDR3 size: 15 residues. The CDR3 nucleotides read TGTGCCAGTAGTATAGAGGGCAGGGCTACCTACGAGCAGTACTTC. Translated, it gives CASSIEGRATYEQYF. The full variable domain, rest sourced from reference TRBV19 and TRBJ2-7, is DGGITQSPKYLFRKEGQNVTLSCEQNLNHDAMYWYRQDPGQGLRLIYYSQIVNDFQKGDIAEGYSVSREKKESFPLTVTSAQKNPTAFYLCASSIEGRATYEQYFGPGTRLTVT.

This chain uses TRBV2 with TRBJ1-1; D might be TRBD1 (5 bases). CDR3 length: 14 residues. From germline, CDR1 is SNHLY and CDR2 FYNNEI. Trimming stripped 6 bases from V and 7 bases from J, with 18 bases between. The CDR3 loop reads CASRPDTEGGEAFF. DNA for the CDR3: TGTGCCAGCAGACCGGACACGGAGGGCGGTGAAGCTTTCTTT. Full variable domain (remainder filled in from reference TRBV2 and TRBJ1-1): EPEVTQTPSHQVTQMGQEVILRCVPISNHLYFYWYRQILGQKVEFLVSFYNNEISEKSEIFDDQFSVERPDGSNFTLKIRSTKLEDSAMYFCASRPDTEGGEAFFGQGTRLTVV.

V usage is TRBV2 and J usage is TRBJ2-2; 9 bases fit TRBD1. Germline V gene lookup returns CDR1 SNHLY and CDR2 FYNNEI. V lost 7 bases to trimming and J lost 3 bases; unmatched junction nucleotides: 6. The CDR3 runs to 15 residues. The CDR3 nucleotides are TGTGCCAGCACCGAGGACAGGGGATACACCGGGGAGCTGTTTTTT. Protein: CASTEDRGYTGELFF.

The chain links TRBV4-2 to TRBJ1-2; 7 bases agree with TRBD1. The V gene's germline CDR1 is LGHNA and CDR2 YNFKEQ. V shed 0 bases, J shed 4 bases, and the junction held 5 bases outside the gene matches. This CDR3 region has 15 residues. CDR3: CASSQEGTGVYGYTF. DNA of the CDR3: TGTGCCAGCAGCCAAGAGGGAACAGGGGTCTATGGCTACACCTTC.

This clone occurred a few times. The chain links TRBV24-1 to TRBJ2-1, with TRBD1 matching 11 bases. This CDR3 is built from 17 residues. Per the germline V gene, CDR1 is KGHDR and CDR2 is SFDVKD. Trimming removed 0 bases from V and 6 bases from J; junction bases left unmatched: 6. The CDR3 nucleotides are TGTGCCACCAGTGATTTGGAGCCGGACAGGGGGCCCAATGAGCAGTTCTTC. Amino acid sequence: CATSDLEPDRGPNEQFF.

In its sample, this clone was seen once. V usage is TRBV6-5 and J usage is TRBJ1-2, with 8 bases matching TRBD1. After removal of 4 bases from V and 2 bases from J, the junction contained 3 bases not matched to a gene. The CDR3 is 14 residues long. Germline V gives CDR1 MNHEY, CDR2 SVGAGI. The CDR3 here is CASSSTGANYGYTF. The CDR3 DNA follows: TGTGCCAGCAGTTCGACAGGGGCGAACTATGGCTACACCTTC.

The table lists this clone with a count of one. V usage is TRBV29-1 and J usage is TRBJ2-5; no clear D. There are 13 residues in the CDR3. Looked up from germline, CDR1 is SQVTM and CDR2 is ANQGSEA. Trimming took 4 bases from V and 2 from J, leaving 11 bases between them. CDR3 protein: CSVVGQMQETQYF. The CDR3 nucleotides are TGCAGCGTTGTTGGCCAAATGCAAGAGACCCAGTACTTC. The full variable domain, with the rest looked up from reference TRBV29-1 and TRBJ2-5, is SAVISQKPSRDICQRGTSLTIQCQVDSQVTMMFWYRQQPGQSLTLIATANQGSEATYESGFVIDKFPISRPNLTFSTLTVSNMSPEDSSIYLCSVVGQMQETQYFGPGTRLLVL.